This T cell receptor (beta chain) was identified in a study of T cell responses to AZD1222 COVID-19 vaccine. In regard to this clone: Its antigen remains unknown.

The table came from immunoSEQ multiplex PCR; TCRdb's copy has only in-frame clones and leaves some out. Altogether approximately 140,000 clones are present, 90% being singletons, with the ten largest covering roughly 3.1%. Study-wide results and caveats: The reported proportion of spike-specific TCRs targeting unmutated variant regions was nearly half. The study sampled repertoires only after the peak T cell response.

The CDR3 loop spans 16 amino acids. CDR1 is SGHVS, CDR2 FNYEAQ, per germline. V was cut by 1 base and J by 4 bases, with 14 bases left in between. The V gene is TRBV7-6, the J gene TRBJ2-1; possibly TRBD2 for D (5 bases). The clonotype was recovered from an adult who received the AZD1222 COVID-19 vaccine. The sample in question was peripheral blood, obtained 28 days after the second AZD1222 dose. CDR3 residues: CASSLVEESGYNEQFF. The CDR3 nucleotides are TGTGCCAGCAGCTTAGTGGAGGAGAGTGGGTACAATGAGCAGTTCTTC.